This section outlines one T cell receptor beta chain sequence together with its context. The DNA ends 3 residues before the CDR3 does, and the rest of the CDR3 is filled in from the germline J gene. The data belong to a study of T cell clonality in common variable immunodeficiency. The trim removed 5 bases at V and 5 bases at J, leaving 5 bases unmatched. The CDR3 is made up of 13 amino acids. In germline, CDR1 is SEHNR, CDR2 FQNEAQ (reference sequence). Using immunoSEQ multiplex PCR, the repertoire was profiled, and TCRdb retains in-frame clones only, with some absent. The sample holds some 60,000 clones, and no clone turns up only once. Patients and controls were mostly of Caucasian heritage.

Sequencing was carried out using peripheral blood mononuclear cells. V usage is TRBV7-9 and J usage is TRBJ1-1; 7 positions agree with TRBD1. The receptor comes from a person aged 18 to 70 in good health. The CDR3 bases that were read are TGTGCCAGCAGCGCGACAGGGAGAACTGAA. It encodes CASSATGRTE. The full CDR3 sequence reads CASSATGRTEAFF. The full variable domain, completed using reference TRBV7-9 and TRBJ1-1, is DTGVSQNPRHKITKRGQNVTFRCDPISEHNRLYWYRQTLGQGPEFLTYFQNEAQLEKSRLLSDRFSAERPKGSFSTLEIQRTEQGDSAMYLCASSATGRTEAFFGQGTRLTVV.